The sequence of this T cell receptor beta chain was determined in a study of CD8+CD57+ T cells in acquired aplastic anemia. Study background: Mean DNA quantity obtained from sorted CD4+ and CD8+ cells was around 3.2 ug. Reads per healthy sample averaged about 10 million (CD4+) and under 13 million (CD8+).

For CDR3 and TCR beta VDJ profiling, genomic DNA was the template used. TCRdb called the reads again in MiXCR, with one record for every CDR3 protein. The top ten clones hold less than 30% of a sample with 200,000 to 250,000 distinct CDR3 sequences, roughly 55% of them seen once. There are 15 residues in the CDR3. The V end lost 0 bases, the J end lost 8 bases, and 15 bases lay between the germline ends. From germline, CDR1 is SGDLS and CDR2 YYNGEE. This clonotype was seen ten or more times. Its antigen is unknown. Study outcomes and limitations: Patients shared 25 to 35 CD8+ CDR3 sequences with controls. Between the patient and control groups, CD8+ Simpson's diversity did not differ significantly.

Specimen: sorted CD4+, CD8+, or CD8+CD57+ T cells (not recorded which) from PBMCs. The receptor comes from a human donor in good health. The chain combines TRBV9 with TRBJ2-1, with D perhaps TRBD2 (6 bases). The CDR3 nucleotides are TGTGCCAGCAGCGTAGAGGGGAGGACGGTCGATGAGCAGTTCTTC. It translates to CASSVEGRTVDEQFF.